This T cell receptor (beta chain) was obtained from a study of tumor-infiltrating lymphocytes in primary liver carcinoma. Across the whole study: Aged between 30 and 69 years, the patients were men and women.

Study results and limitations: Tumor samples exhibited a significantly greater top-250-clone fraction than blood samples (p = 0.039). About 8-25% of top clones, no more, were shared by all five regions. Tumor-adjacent and tumor-blood pairs shared a smaller degree of overlap than tumor region pairs.

The CDR3 runs to 15 residues. The V gene's germline CDR1 is SGHVS and CDR2 FQNEAQ. Details on this clonotype: Its antigen is still unknown. One end of the junction does not line up with germline, which may come from a read error.

Co-extraction of both nucleic acids (RNA and DNA) used roughly 20-34 mg of unsorted bulk tissue. A primer matching the constant region was used to make TCR beta cDNA from around 550 ng of total RNA. Each TCR beta library was derived from three nested multiplex PCR rounds that employed slightly modified ARM-PCR. In the first two PCR rounds, TRBV1-TRBV30 forward primers were paired with a C-beta reverse primer, and each round lasted nine to ten cycles. Via MiXCR, TCRdb re-called the multiplex PCR reads, giving one row per CDR3 protein. Of over 40,000 distinct CDR3 sequences in the sample, approximately 80% were seen once.

Material: liver tumor tissue from sampling region 5. Noted subset: tumor region T5, tumor centre. The chain is built from TRBV7-8 and TRBJ2-2; the match to TRBD1 covers 9 bases. This clonotype was obtained from a man aged 35 to 55 with primary liver carcinoma and hepatitis B virus infection. CDR3 sequence reads: CTSRTGESPSGELFF. For the CDR3, the DNA is TGTACCAGCAGGACAGGGGAATCCCCCTCCGGAGAGCTGTTTTTT.